Reported below is one TCR beta chain. Which antigen it targets is not known. The sample holds no much larger clone one base away, and base qualities are not on file. To demonstrate the VDJtools post-analysis software, the study profiled TCR beta repertoires from the peripheral blood of about 13 young patients with multiple sclerosis. The multiple sclerosis patients were children and adolescents between roughly 6 and 17 years of age. The data belong to a study of post-analysis software for immune sequencing data (dated by TCRdb to between 2015 and 2017). In the study overall: The recorded disease courses included relapsing-remitting, secondary progressive and progressive-relapsing multiple sclerosis, and some patients had no subtype annotation. The patient repertoires were compared against around eleven previously published healthy control repertoires obtained from donors aged roughly 6 to 25 years. A subset of samples was prepared in parallel using single-end sample barcoding, then pooled and co-amplified after Illumina adapter ligation. Paper-wide results and their limitations: Direct clustering with F measure showed strong co-clustering of samples prepared in the same batch, prompting a batch-effect correction. Normalized Chao1 diversity was significantly lower in multiple sclerosis patients than controls, suggesting substantial peripheral T-cell clonal expansion. The control group was slightly older than the multiple sclerosis patient group. Patients showed significantly higher frequencies than controls for about 5 TRBV segments, among them TRBV5-6, TRBV5-1 and TRBV20-1.

Library generation was performed with PCR. TCRdb records Illumina HiSeq 2500 as the sequencer. To reduce PCR and sequencing biases, unique molecular identifiers were built into the TCR beta cDNA libraries. About 500,000 cDNA molecules were obtained per 1 to 10 million input T cells, so each molecule approximated one T cell. Patient libraries were prepared and sequenced with the same protocol used for the earlier healthy control dataset. Samples belonging to the same batch were prepared together, multiplexed and sequenced on a shared HiSeq lane. For the original study's pipeline: Raw barcoded reads were processed with MIGEC, discarding single-read molecular identifier groups before consensus assembly and CDR3 extraction. VDJtools was used for post-analysis of the clonotype tables, and diversity was normalized by down-sampling every dataset to the size of the smallest sample. To correct batch-related cross-sample contamination, repertoire overlap clustering matched CDR3 amino acid sequences but not nucleotide sequences. TCRdb redid the processing of the public reads, applying fastp at Q25 and MiXCR, and retained in-frame beta chains. Rows with one shared CDR3 protein collapse into an entry with the most common genes and DNA. TCRdb's processing, not the study's, gives the V and J calls here. This sample gives approximately 690,000 distinct CDR3 sequences in total; around 64% of them show up just once. The top ten constitute around 11% of the sample.

From a lookup of the germline V gene, CDR1 and CDR2 are SGDLS and YYNGEE. Between the V and J ends, shortened by 2 bases and 2 bases respectively, the junction contains 12 bases. Inclusive of the bounding cysteine and phenylalanine, the CDR3 is 15 residues long. Only the CDR3 part of the read is kept: 45 bases, read in frame from the first base. In this chain, TRBV9 is recombined with TRBJ2-3, with no D gene named confidently. The sequence was collected from a girl under 10 years old with multiple sclerosis. Sequencing was carried out using blood. CDR3 region: CASSVGSLFTDTQYF. The nucleotides read TGTGCCAGCAGCGTCGGTAGCCTTTTCACAGATACGCAGTATTTT.